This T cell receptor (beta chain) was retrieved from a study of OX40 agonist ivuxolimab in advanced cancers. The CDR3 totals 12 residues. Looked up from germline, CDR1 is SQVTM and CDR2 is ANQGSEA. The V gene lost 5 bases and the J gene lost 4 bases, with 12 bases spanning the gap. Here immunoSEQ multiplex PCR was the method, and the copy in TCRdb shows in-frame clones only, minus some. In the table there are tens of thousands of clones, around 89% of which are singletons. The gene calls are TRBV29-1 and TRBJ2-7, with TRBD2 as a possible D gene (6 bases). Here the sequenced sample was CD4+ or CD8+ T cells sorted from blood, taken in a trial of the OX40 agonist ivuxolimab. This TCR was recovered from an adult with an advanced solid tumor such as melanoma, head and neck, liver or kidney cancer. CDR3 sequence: CSVFREQYEQYF. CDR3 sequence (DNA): TGCAGCGTTTTCCGGGAGCAGTACGAGCAGTACTTC.